Below, 28 T cell receptor beta chains from the same sample are listed, as sequenced in a study of shared clonotypes between healthy human individuals. The repertoire was sequenced with immunoSEQ multiplex PCR; TCRdb's copy has only in-frame clones and lacks some. The repertoire holds 2 million to 2.5 million clones, about 92% seen once, with 1.5% to 2% in the top ten. Positively selected for CCR7, the CD45RO-negative cells used as naive CD8 cells excluded terminally differentiated effector memory CD45RA+ cells. Sequenced material: naive CD8+ T cells from PBMCs. These receptor sequences come from a man between 18 and 29 years old in good health. Some clones in this sample may be carry-over from other donors' samples.

As for this clone: Other DNA sequences within the sample encode an identical CDR3. The V call is TRBV29-1, the J call TRBJ2-1; TRBD1 matches 10 bases. V lost 6 bases, J lost 3 bases, and 5 bases stayed unmatched. CDR3 length: 14 residues. The germline V gene has CDR1 SQVTM and CDR2 ANQGSEA. As DNA, the CDR3 is TGCAGCGTCACCGGGACAGGGGTCTACAATGAGCAGTTCTTC. Its translation is CSVTGTGVYNEQFF.

This rearrangement joins TRBV7-6 to TRBJ2-1; 10 positions agree with TRBD2. Germline lookup yields CDR1 SGHVS and CDR2 FNYEAQ. The CDR3 is 15 amino acids. Trimming took 5 bases from V and 6 from J; bases not matched to a gene: 7. The CDR3, as DNA: TGTGCCAGCAGCCCGCGGACTAGCGGCGCCAATGAGCAGTTCTTC. Amino acid sequence: CASSPRTSGANEQFF. Variable domain in full (rest from reference TRBV7-6 and TRBJ2-1): GAGVSQSPRYKVTKRGQDVALRCDPISGHVSLYWYRQALGQGPEFLTYFNYEAQQDKSGLPNDRFSAERPEGSISTLTIQRTEQRDSAMYRCASSPRTSGANEQFFGPGTRLTVL.

Details on this clone: Other DNA sequences in this specimen translate into the identical CDR3. This sequence joins TRBV27 and TRBJ2-7, with D unclear. The CDR3 runs to 12 residues. Trimming left V 6 bases short and J 0 bases short, with 6 bases between. Germline V gene data show CDR1 as MNHEY and CDR2 as SMNVEV (reference sequence). This CDR3 reads CASSPSSYEQYF. The CDR3, as DNA: TGTGCCAGCAGCCCTTCCTCCTACGAGCAGTACTTC.

A note on this clone: Other DNA sequences in this sample translate to the same CDR3. V is TRBV27 and J is TRBJ1-3, with unresolved D. Germline CDR1 MNHEY, CDR2 SMNVEV (reference sequence). The length of the CDR3 is 12 residues. Trimming shortened V by 5 bases and J by 8 bases, and 10 bases separated the two germline ends. CDR3 residues: CASSPPGDTIYF. The DNA for the CDR3 is TGTGCCAGCAGTCCACCGGGAGACACCATATATTTT.

The chain combines TRBV13 with TRBJ2-7; tentatively, D is TRBD2 (6 bases). CDR1 and CDR2 from the germline V gene are PRHDT and FYEKMQ (reference sequence). The V gene lost 3 bases and the J gene lost 6 bases, with 21 bases spanning the gap. The CDR3 loop spans 16 amino acids. CDR3 nucleotide sequence: TGTGCCAGCAGCTTGCAGGGTAGTGGGAAAGCGGGCGAGCAGTACTTC. Translated: CASSLQGSGKAGEQYF.

The genes are TRBV28 and TRBJ2-2; TRBD1 aligns across 9 bases. CDR1 is MDHEN and CDR2 is SYDVKM in the germline V gene. With 3 bases clipped from V and 5 bases from J, the junction kept 4 bases outside the gene matches. The CDR3 covers 15 residues. The CDR3 spells CASSFQQGATGELFF. The CDR3, as DNA: TGTGCCAGCAGTTTCCAACAGGGGGCGACCGGGGAGCTGTTTTTT. Supplemented by reference TRBV28 and TRBJ2-2, the full variable domain reads DVKVTQSSRYLVKRTGEKVFLECVQDMDHENMFWYRQDPGLGLRLIYFSYDVKMKEKGDIPEGYSVSREKKERFSLILESASTNQTSMYLCASSFQQGATGELFFGEGSRLTVL.

This chain's CDR3 is CASSASTGTRYEQYF. The CDR3 nucleotides read TGTGCCAGCAGCGCCTCCACCGGGACGAGGTACGAGCAGTACTTC. The chain has TRBV9 and TRBJ2-7; the D gene could be TRBD1 or TRBD2 (5 bases each). The CDR3 totals 15 residues. Per the germline V gene, CDR1 is SGDLS and CDR2 is YYNGEE. V was pared by 3 bases and J by 4 bases, with 17 bases between.

This clone was observed a single time. At the DNA level, this CDR3 is encoded by other sequences in the same sample as well. This sequence joins TRBV9 and TRBJ2-2; D uncertain. CDR3 length: 15 amino acids. Germline-derived CDR1 and CDR2 are SGDLS and YYNGEE. Trimming removed 3 bases at V and 2 bases at J, with 11 bases between. CDR3 nucleotides: TGTGCCAGCAGCGAGGGTGGCGGAAACACCGGGGAGCTGTTTTTT. This encodes CASSEGGGNTGELFF.

The rearrangement joins TRBV29-1 to TRBJ2-2; D gene ambiguous. This CDR3 has 12 amino acids. V gave up 4 bases and J gave up 7 bases, with 10 bases separating them. The germline CDR1 and CDR2 sequences are SQVTM and ANQGSEA. CDR3 protein: CSVVEEIGELFF. CDR3 nucleotide sequence: TGCAGCGTTGTAGAGGAAATCGGGGAGCTGTTTTTT.

The chain joins TRBV28 to TRBJ2-1, with D maybe TRBD2 (6 bases). The CDR3 sequence is 15 residues long. Trimming removed 5 bases at V and 6 bases at J, with 17 bases between. Germline V gene data show CDR1 as MDHEN and CDR2 as SYDVKM. The CDR3 nucleotides read TGTGCCAGCAGTCCCGGGTTGCGGGATCCCAATGAGCAGTTCTTC. This translates into CASSPGLRDPNEQFF.

This chain uses TRBV27 with TRBJ2-7; weak D call: TRBD2 (5 bases). The V end lost 5 bases, the J end lost 6 bases, and 20 bases lay between the germline ends. CDR1 and CDR2 (germline): MNHEY, SMNVEV (reference sequence). The CDR3 covers 15 residues. CDR3 DNA: TGTGCCAGCAGTAAATCGGGGTTCCCGGAGCCCGAGCAGTACTTC. This sequence encodes CASSKSGFPEPEQYF.

The genes are TRBV6-4 and TRBJ2-1; TRBD1 agrees at 9 bases. Germline values: CDR1 MRHNA, CDR2 SNTAGT. The CDR3 has 13 amino acids. J lost 8 bases, V lost 6 bases, and 5 bases had no gene match. The CDR3 nucleotides read TGTGCCAGCAGCCATCGGACAGGGGATGAGCAGTTCTTC. Protein: CASSHRTGDEQFF.

The J gene is TRBJ1-5, the V gene TRBV4-2; 10 nucleotides agree with TRBD1. The CDR3 runs 17 residues. J gave up 4 bases and V 3 bases, and 9 bases lay outside the gene matches. Germline values: CDR1 LGHNA, CDR2 YNFKEQ. This CDR3 is CASSQPTGTGVNQPQHF. CDR3 nucleotides: TGTGCCAGCAGCCAGCCCACCGGGACAGGGGTTAATCAGCCCCAGCATTTT.

The genes are TRBV9 and TRBJ2-7; 7 nucleotides match TRBD1. Per germline, CDR1 SGDLS and CDR2 YYNGEE. The CDR3 is 17 residues long. Trimming at V came to 2 bases and at J to 0 bases, leaving 11 bases not matched to a gene. The CDR3 sequence is CASSVGRDSKLSYEQYF. The CDR3 DNA reads as TGTGCCAGCAGCGTCGGCCGGGACAGTAAACTCTCCTACGAGCAGTACTTC.

Comments on this clone: Other DNA sequences in this specimen translate into the identical CDR3. The chain combines TRBV6-5 with TRBJ2-7, with D unclear. The CDR3 runs 13 residues. The germline gives CDR1 MNHEY, CDR2 SVGAGI. Trimming left V 0 bases short and J 4 bases short, with 7 bases between. In DNA, the CDR3 is TGTGCCAGCAGTTACTCTGAGTCGTACGAGCAGTACTTC. Translated: CASSYSESYEQYF.

This clone has more than one count but fewer than ten. The chain carries TRBV9 and TRBJ2-2; maybe TRBD1 (5 bases). This CDR3 comprises 17 residues. The V gene's germline CDR1 is SGDLS and CDR2 YYNGEE. Trimming shortened V by 1 base and J by 0 bases, and 13 bases separated the two germline ends. The DNA for the CDR3 is TGTGCCAGCAGCGTAATCGGAGACAGCGCGAACACCGGGGAGCTGTTTTTT. Its translation is CASSVIGDSANTGELFF.

The gene calls are TRBV11-2 and TRBJ2-6, with 9 bases aligning to TRBD1. The CDR3 is 19 residues long. Germline lookup yields CDR1 SGHAT and CDR2 FQNNGV. The V segment lost 2 bases and the J segment 0 bases; nucleotides outside the gene matches: 8. The CDR3 loop reads CASSLFPDRGISGANVLTF. For the CDR3, the DNA is TGTGCCAGCAGCTTATTCCCGGACAGGGGAATCTCTGGGGCCAACGTCCTGACTTTC. The whole variable domain, remainder taken from reference TRBV11-2 and TRBJ2-6, is EAGVAQSPRYKIIEKRQSVAFWCNPISGHATLYWYQQILGQGPKLLIQFQNNGVVDDSQLPKDRFSAERLKGVDSTLKIQPAKLEDSAVYLCASSLFPDRGISGANVLTFGAGSRLTVL.

V usage is TRBV20-1 and J usage is TRBJ2-7; D is unclear. The CDR3 spans 10 residues. CDR1 DFQATT and CDR2 SNEGSKA come from the germline V gene (reference sequence). V dropped 3 bases and J dropped 5 bases, with 5 bases sitting between them. The CDR3 nucleotides are TGCAGTGCTAGTGGGGACGAGCAGTACTTC. Protein: CSASGDEQYF.

Points on this clone: In the same sample, other DNA sequences code for this CDR3. V gene TRBV14 combines with J gene TRBJ2-3; D gene uncertain. CDR1 SGHDN and CDR2 FVKESK come from the germline V gene. CDR3 length: 12 amino acids. Trimming stripped 1 base from V and 3 bases from J, with 2 bases between. Here the CDR3 reads CASSQVTDTQYF. Written as DNA, the CDR3 is TGTGCCAGCAGCCAAGTTACAGATACGCAGTATTTT.

This chain connects TRBV28 to TRBJ1-3; no firm D call. This CDR3 has 13 amino acids. V shed 5 bases and J shed 4 bases, with 9 bases lying between them. The germline V gene has CDR1 MDHEN and CDR2 SYDVKM. CDR3 amino acids: CASSLTAGNTIYF. CDR3 DNA sequence: TGTGCCAGCAGTCTAACGGCAGGAAACACCATATATTTT.

This clone has only one observation. The chain joins TRBV27 to TRBJ2-3, with D perhaps matching TRBD2 (5 bases). Germline V CDR1 and CDR2: MNHEY, SMNVEV (reference sequence). The CDR3 length is 15 residues. V was clipped by 3 bases and J by 0 bases, with 10 bases between them. DNA of the CDR3: TGTGCCAGCAGTTTTATGTGGACTAGCACAGATACGCAGTATTTT. Protein sequence: CASSFMWTSTDTQYF.

The gene calls are TRBV4-2 and TRBJ2-7; D is unresolved. This CDR3 contains 13 residues. Trimming took off 4 bases at V and 4 bases at J, with 11 bases between the two ends. From germline, CDR1 is LGHNA and CDR2 YNFKEQ. The CDR3 DNA is TGTGCCAGCAGCCCTACCCCCTCTTACGAGCAGTACTTC. It specifies CASSPTPSYEQYF.

The chain carries TRBV5-1 and TRBJ2-5, with 8 bases aligning to TRBD1. Looked up from germline, CDR1 is SGHRS and CDR2 is YFSETQ. Trimming took 4 bases from V and 0 from J; bases not matched to a gene: 5. The CDR3 has 15 residues. The CDR3 loop is CASSHTQGDQETQYF. In DNA, the CDR3 is TGCGCCAGCAGCCATACACAGGGGGACCAAGAGACCCAGTACTTC.

The rearrangement uses TRBV27 and TRBJ1-1, with a weak D call TRBD1 (6 bases). The CDR3 extends over 17 amino acids. Trimming stripped 1 base from V and 0 bases from J, with 15 bases between. Germline V gene data show CDR1 as MNHEY and CDR2 as SMNVEV (reference sequence). The CDR3 loop reads CASSLFGGASMNTEAFF. CDR3 nucleotide sequence: TGTGCCAGCAGTTTATTCGGGGGGGCGAGCATGAACACTGAAGCTTTCTTT.

V and J are TRBV10-3 and TRBJ2-5, with TRBD2 matching over 12 bases. CDR1 ENHRY and CDR2 SYGVKD come from the germline V gene. There are 16 residues in the CDR3. V shed 2 bases, J shed 4 bases, and the junction held 5 bases outside the gene matches. The CDR3 region has the DNA TGTGCCATCAGTGAGCCCGGACTAGCGGGACCAGAGACCCAGTACTTC. It encodes CAISEPGLAGPETQYF.

The rearrangement links TRBV7-3 to TRBJ2-3, with 7 bases fitting TRBD2. From germline, CDR1 is SGHTA and CDR2 FQGTGA. This CDR3 region has 15 residues. The V gene end was trimmed by 1 base and the J gene end by 3 bases; junction bases not matched to a gene: 4. The CDR3 reads CASSLKNGRTDTQYF. The CDR3 bases are TGTGCCAGCAGCTTAAAAAACGGGAGGACAGATACGCAGTATTTT.

This sequence joins TRBV7-9 and TRBJ2-7; 10 positions agree with TRBD2. J gave up 7 bases and V 5 bases, and 11 bases lay outside the gene matches. The CDR3 loop spans 15 amino acids. The V gene's germline CDR1 is SEHNR and CDR2 FQNEAQ (reference sequence). Here the CDR3 reads CASSLGGLAGVEQYF. The CDR3 DNA is TGTGCCAGCAGCCTGGGGGGGCTAGCGGGAGTGGAGCAGTACTTC.

V gene TRBV27 combines with J gene TRBJ2-3, with a tentative D call TRBD1 (5 bases). The CDR3 totals 16 residues. Germline CDR1 reads MNHEY; CDR2 reads SMNVEV (reference sequence). The V end lost 7 bases, the J end lost 4 bases, and 21 bases lay between the germline ends. Written as DNA, the CDR3 is TGTGCCAGCAATCCCAACCCCCAGGGTTCCGCAGATACGCAGTATTTT. This translates into CASNPNPQGSADTQYF.